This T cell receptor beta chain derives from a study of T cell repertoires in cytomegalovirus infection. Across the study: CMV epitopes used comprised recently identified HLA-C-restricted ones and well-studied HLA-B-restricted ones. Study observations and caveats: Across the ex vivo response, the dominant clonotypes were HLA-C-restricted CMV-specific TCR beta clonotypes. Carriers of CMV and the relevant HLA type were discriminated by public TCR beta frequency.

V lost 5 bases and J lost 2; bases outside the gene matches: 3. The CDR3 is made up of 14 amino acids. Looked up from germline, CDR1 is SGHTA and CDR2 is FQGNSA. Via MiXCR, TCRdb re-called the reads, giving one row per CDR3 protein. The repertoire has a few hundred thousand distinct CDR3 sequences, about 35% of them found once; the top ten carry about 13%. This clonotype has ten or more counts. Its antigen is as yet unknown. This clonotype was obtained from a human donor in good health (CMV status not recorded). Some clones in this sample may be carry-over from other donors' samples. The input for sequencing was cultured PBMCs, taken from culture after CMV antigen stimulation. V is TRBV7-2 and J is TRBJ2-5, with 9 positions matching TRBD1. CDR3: CASSPGQGQETQYF. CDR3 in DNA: TGTGCCAGCAGCCCGGGACAGGGACAAGAGACCCAGTACTTC.